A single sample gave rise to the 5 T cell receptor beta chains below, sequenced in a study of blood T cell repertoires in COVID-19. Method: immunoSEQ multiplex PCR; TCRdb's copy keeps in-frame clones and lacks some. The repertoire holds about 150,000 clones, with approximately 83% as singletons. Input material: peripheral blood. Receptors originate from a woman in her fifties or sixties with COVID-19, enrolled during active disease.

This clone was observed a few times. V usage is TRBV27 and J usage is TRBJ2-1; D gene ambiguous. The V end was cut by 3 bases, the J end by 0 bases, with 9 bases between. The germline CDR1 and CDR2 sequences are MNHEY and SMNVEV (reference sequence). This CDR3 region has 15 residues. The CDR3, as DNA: TGTGCCAGCAGTTTCACACCTCCCTCCTACAATGAGCAGTTCTTC. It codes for CASSFTPPSYNEQFF.

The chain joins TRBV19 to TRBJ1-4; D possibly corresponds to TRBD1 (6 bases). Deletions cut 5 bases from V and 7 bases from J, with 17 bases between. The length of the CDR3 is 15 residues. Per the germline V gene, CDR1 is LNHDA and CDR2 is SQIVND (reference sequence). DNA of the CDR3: TGTGCCAGTAGTCACCTACGGGACACGATTGAAAAACTGTTTTTT. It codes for CASSHLRDTIEKLFF.

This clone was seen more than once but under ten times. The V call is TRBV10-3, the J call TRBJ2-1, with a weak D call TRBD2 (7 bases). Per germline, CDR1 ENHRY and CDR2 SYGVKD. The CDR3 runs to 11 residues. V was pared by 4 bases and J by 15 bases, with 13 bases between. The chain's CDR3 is CAISVGGASFF. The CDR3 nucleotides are TGTGCCATCAGTGTAGGGGGGGCTTCGTTCTTC.

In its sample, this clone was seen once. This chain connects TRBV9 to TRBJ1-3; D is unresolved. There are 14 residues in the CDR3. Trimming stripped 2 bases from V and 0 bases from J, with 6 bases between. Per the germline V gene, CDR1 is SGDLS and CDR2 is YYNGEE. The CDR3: CASSVSNSGNTIYF. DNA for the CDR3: TGTGCCAGCAGCGTTTCAAACTCTGGAAACACCATATATTTT.

The CDR3 DNA follows: TGTGCCAGCAGCCACGGACAGGGGCCCCTGAACACTGAAGCTTTCTTT. Its translation: CASSHGQGPLNTEAFF. V gene TRBV5-8 combines with J gene TRBJ1-1, with TRBD1 identical over 9 bases. The V gene end was trimmed by 4 bases and the J gene end by 0 bases; junction bases not matched to a gene: 7. The V gene's germline CDR1 is SGHTS and CDR2 YDEGEE. CDR3 size: 16 residues.